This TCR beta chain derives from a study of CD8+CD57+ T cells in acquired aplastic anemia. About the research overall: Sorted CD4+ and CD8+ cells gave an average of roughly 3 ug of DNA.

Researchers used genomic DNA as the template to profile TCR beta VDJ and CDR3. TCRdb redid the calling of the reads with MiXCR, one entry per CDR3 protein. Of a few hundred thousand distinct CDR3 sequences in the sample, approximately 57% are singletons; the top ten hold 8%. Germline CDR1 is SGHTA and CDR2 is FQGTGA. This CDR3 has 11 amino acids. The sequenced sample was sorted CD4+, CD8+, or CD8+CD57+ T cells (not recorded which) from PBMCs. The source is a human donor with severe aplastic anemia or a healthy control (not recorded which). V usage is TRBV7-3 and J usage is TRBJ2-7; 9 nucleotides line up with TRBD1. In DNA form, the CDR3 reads TGTAAACAGGGGGCTAACTACGAGCAGTACTTC. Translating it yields CKQGANYEQYF.